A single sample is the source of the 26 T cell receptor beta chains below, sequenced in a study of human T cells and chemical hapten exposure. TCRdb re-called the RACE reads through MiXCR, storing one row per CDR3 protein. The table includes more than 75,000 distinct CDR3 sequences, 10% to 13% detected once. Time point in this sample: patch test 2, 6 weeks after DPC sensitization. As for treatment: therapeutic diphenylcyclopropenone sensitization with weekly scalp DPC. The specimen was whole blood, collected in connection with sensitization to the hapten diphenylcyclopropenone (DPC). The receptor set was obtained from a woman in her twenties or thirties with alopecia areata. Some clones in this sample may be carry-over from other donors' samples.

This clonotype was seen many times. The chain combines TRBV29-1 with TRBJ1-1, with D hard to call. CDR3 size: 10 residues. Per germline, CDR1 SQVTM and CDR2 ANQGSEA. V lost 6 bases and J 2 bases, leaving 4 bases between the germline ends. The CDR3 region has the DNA TGCAGCGTCCGTAACACTGAAGCTTTCTTT. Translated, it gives CSVRNTEAFF.

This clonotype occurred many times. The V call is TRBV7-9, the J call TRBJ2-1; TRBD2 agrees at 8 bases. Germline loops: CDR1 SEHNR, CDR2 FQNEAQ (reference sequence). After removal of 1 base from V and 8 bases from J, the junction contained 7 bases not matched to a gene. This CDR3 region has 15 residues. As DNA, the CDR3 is TGTGCCAGCAGCTTAGAGCCGGGAGGGCCTTATGAGCAGTTCTTC. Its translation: CASSLEPGGPYEQFF.

CDR3 residues: CASRNRDQPQHF. In DNA, the CDR3 is TGTGCCAGCAGAAACAGGGATCAGCCCCAGCATTTT. The chain joins TRBV6-5 to TRBJ1-5; D is possibly TRBD1 (6 bases). CDR1 is MNHEY and CDR2 is SVGAGI in the germline V gene. The CDR3 runs to 12 residues. The V gene lost 6 bases and the J gene lost 5 bases, with 8 bases spanning the gap.

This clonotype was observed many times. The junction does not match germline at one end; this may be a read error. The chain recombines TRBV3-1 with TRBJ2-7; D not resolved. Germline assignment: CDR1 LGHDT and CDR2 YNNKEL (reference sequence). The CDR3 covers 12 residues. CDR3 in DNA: TGTGCCAGCAGCCAAGATCTTCGCCCAGCGTGGTTC. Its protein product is CASSQDLRPAWF.

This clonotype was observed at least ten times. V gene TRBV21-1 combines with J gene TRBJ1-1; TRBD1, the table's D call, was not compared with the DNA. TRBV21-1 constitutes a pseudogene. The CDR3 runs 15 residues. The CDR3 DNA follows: TGTGCCAGCAACGGACAGGGGGCAGTGAGAACTGAAGCTTTCTTT. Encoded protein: CASNGQGAVRTEAFF.

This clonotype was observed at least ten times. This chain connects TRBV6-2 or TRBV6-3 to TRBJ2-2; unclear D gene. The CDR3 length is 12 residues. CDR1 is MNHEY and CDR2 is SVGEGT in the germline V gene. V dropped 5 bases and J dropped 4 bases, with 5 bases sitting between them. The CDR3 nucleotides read TGTGCCAGCAGTGTGACCACCGGGGAGCTGTTTTTT. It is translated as CASSVTTGELFF.

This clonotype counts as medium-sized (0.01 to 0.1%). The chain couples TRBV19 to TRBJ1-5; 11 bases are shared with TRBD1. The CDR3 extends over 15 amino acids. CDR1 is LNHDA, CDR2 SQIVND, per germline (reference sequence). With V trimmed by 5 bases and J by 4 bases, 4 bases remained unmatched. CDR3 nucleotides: TGTGCCAGTAGTCCGGGGACAGGGGGAAATCAGCCCCAGCATTTT. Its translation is CASSPGTGGNQPQHF. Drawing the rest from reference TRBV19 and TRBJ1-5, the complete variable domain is DGGITQSPKYLFRKEGQNVTLSCEQNLNHDAMYWYRQDPGQGLRLIYYSQIVNDFQKGDIAEGYSVSREKKESFPLTVTSAQKNPTAFYLCASSPGTGGNQPQHFGDGTRLSIL.

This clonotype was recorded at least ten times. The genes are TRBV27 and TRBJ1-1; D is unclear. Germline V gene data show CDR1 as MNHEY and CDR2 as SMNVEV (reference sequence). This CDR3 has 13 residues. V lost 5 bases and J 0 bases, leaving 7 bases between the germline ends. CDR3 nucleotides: TGTGCCAGCAGTCCGTCATTGAACACTGAAGCTTTCTTT. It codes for CASSPSLNTEAFF.

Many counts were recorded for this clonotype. The CDR3 reads CASSLYRDRGIGYGYTF. In nucleotides, the CDR3 is TGTGCCAGCAGCCTTTACCGGGACAGGGGCATCGGCTATGGCTACACCTTC. The chain combines TRBV12-3 or TRBV12-4 with TRBJ1-2, with 10 bases fitting TRBD1. This CDR3 has 17 amino acids. The V gene end was trimmed by 6 bases and the J gene end by 4 bases; junction bases not matched to a gene: 14.

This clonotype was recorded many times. The CDR3 region is CASSLVGGVFSGSYEQYF. Here the CDR3 DNA reads TGTGCCAGCAGCTTGGTCGGGGGAGTCTTTAGCGGCTCCTACGAGCAGTACTTC. The V call is TRBV11-1, the J call TRBJ2-7, with D possibly matching TRBD2 (6 bases). The CDR3 contains 18 residues. From germline, CDR1 is SGHAT and CDR2 FQDESV (reference sequence). V lost 3 bases, J lost 0 bases, and 21 bases lay in between.

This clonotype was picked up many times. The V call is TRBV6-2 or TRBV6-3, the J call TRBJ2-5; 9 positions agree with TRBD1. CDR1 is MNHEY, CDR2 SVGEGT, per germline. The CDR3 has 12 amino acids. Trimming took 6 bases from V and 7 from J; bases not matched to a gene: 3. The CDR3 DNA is TGTGCCAGCAGACAGGGGGCCGGGACCCAGTACTTC. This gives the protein CASRQGAGTQYF.

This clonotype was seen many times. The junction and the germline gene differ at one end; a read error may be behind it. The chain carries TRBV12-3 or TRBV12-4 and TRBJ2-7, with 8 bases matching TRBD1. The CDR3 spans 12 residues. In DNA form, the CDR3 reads TGTGCCAGCAGTTTAGGGCCCGGACAGGGTAACTTC. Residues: CASSLGPGQGNF.

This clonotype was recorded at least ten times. CDR3 sequence: CATSGREGRTGFIETQYF. The CDR3 DNA reads as TGTGCCACCAGTGGGCGCGAGGGGAGGACAGGTTTCATCGAGACCCAGTACTTC. The V call is TRBV24-1, the J call TRBJ2-5; possibly TRBD1 for D (7 bases). CDR1 is KGHDR and CDR2 is SFDVKD in the germline V gene. This CDR3 is built from 18 residues. V lost 5 bases and J lost 5, with 26 bases in between.

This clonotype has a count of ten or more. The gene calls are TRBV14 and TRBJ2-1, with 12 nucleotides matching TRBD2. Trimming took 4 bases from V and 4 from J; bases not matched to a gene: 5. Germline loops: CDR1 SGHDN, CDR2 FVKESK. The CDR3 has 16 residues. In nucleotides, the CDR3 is TGTGCCAGCAGCCCCCGACTAGCGGGAGTGTACAATGAGCAGTTCTTC. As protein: CASSPRLAGVYNEQFF.

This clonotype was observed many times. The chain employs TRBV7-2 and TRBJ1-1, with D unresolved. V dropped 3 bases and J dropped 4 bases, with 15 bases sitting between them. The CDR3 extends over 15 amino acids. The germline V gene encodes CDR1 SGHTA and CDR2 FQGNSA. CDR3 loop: CASSFNSLMSTEAFF. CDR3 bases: TGTGCCAGCAGCTTCAACTCTCTGATGAGCACTGAAGCTTTCTTT.

The DNA of the CDR3 is TGTGCCAGCTCAGCGACAGACGAGCAGTACTTC. Encoded protein: CASSATDEQYF. This chain uses TRBV18 with TRBJ2-7; tentatively, D is TRBD1 (5 bases). This CDR3 region has 11 residues. The germline CDR1 and CDR2 sequences are KGHSH and LQKENI. With 5 bases removed from V and 5 bases from J, the gap between germline ends came to 7 bases.

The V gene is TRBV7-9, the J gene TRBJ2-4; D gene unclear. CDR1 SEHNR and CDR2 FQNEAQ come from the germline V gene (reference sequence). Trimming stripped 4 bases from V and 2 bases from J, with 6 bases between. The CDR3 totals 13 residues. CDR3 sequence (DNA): TGTGCCAGCAGCTCTAATACCAAAAACATTCAGTACTTC. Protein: CASSSNTKNIQYF.

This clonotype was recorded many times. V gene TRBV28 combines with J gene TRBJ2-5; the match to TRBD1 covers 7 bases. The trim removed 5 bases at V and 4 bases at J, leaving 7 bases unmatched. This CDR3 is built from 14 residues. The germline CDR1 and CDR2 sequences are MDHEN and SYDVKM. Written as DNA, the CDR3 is TGTGCCAGCAGTCCACGAGGGGGCGGAGAGACCCAGTACTTC. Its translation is CASSPRGGGETQYF.

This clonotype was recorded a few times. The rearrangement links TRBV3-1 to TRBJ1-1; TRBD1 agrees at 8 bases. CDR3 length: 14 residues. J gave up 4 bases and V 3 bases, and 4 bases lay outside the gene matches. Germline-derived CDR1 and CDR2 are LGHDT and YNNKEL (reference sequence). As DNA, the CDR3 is TGTGCCAGCAGCCATCGCGACAGGGGCACTGAAGCTTTCTTT. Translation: CASSHRDRGTEAFF.

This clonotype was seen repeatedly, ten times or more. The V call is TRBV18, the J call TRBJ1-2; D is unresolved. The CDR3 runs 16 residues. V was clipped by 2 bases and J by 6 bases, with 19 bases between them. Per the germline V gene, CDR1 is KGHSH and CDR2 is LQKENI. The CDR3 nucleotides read TGTGCCAGCTCACCAATAGGTCCTGCAGGAGGGAATGGCTACACCTTC. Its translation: CASSPIGPAGGNGYTF.

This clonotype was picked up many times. DNA for the CDR3: TGTGCCAGCGGGACCACAGGGTTGCACTATGGCTACACCTTC. This encodes CASGTTGLHYGYTF. The chain couples TRBV2 to TRBJ1-2, with D maybe TRBD1 (6 bases). The CDR3 is 14 amino acids. The germline V and J ends were trimmed by 8 bases and 3 bases, with 16 bases remaining between them. Germline assignment: CDR1 SNHLY and CDR2 FYNNEI.

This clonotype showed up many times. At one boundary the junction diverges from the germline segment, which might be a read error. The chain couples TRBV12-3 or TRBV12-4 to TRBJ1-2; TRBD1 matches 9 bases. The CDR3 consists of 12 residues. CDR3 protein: CASSRTGGACSF. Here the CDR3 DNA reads TGTGCCAGCAGCAGAACAGGGGGCGCCTGCTCCTTC.

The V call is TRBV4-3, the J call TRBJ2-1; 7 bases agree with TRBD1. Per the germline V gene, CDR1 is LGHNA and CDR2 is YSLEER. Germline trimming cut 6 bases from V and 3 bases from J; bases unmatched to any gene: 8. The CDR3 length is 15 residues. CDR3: CASSPTGTVYNEQFF. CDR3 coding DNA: TGCGCCAGCAGTCCGACAGGGACCGTCTACAATGAGCAGTTCTTC.

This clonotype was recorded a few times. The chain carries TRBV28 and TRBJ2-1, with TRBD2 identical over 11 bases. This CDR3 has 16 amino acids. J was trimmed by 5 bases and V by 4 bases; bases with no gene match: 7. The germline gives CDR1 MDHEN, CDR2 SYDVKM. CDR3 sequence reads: CASSSSGTSGHNEQFF. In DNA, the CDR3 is TGTGCCAGCAGTTCCTCCGGGACTAGCGGACACAATGAGCAGTTCTTC. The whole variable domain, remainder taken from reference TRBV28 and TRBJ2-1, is DVKVTQSSRYLVKRTGEKVFLECVQDMDHENMFWYRQDPGLGLRLIYFSYDVKMKEKGDIPEGYSVSREKKERFSLILESASTNQTSMYLCASSSSGTSGHNEQFFGPGTRLTVL.

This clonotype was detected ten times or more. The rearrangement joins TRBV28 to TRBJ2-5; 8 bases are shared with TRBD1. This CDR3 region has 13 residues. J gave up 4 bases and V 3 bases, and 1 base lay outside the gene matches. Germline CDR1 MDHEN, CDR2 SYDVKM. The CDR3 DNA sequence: TGTGCCAGCAGTTTCGACAGGGGAGAGACCCAGTACTTC. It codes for CASSFDRGETQYF. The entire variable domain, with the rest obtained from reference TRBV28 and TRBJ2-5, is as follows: DVKVTQSSRYLVKRTGEKVFLECVQDMDHENMFWYRQDPGLGLRLIYFSYDVKMKEKGDIPEGYSVSREKKERFSLILESASTNQTSMYLCASSFDRGETQYFGPGTRLLVL.

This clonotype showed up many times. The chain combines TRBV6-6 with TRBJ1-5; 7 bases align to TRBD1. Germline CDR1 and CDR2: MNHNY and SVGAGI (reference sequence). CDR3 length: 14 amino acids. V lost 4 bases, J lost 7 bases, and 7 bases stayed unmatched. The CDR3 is CASSWEGGRQPQHF. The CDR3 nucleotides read TGTGCCAGCAGTTGGGAAGGGGGCCGGCAGCCCCAGCATTTT.